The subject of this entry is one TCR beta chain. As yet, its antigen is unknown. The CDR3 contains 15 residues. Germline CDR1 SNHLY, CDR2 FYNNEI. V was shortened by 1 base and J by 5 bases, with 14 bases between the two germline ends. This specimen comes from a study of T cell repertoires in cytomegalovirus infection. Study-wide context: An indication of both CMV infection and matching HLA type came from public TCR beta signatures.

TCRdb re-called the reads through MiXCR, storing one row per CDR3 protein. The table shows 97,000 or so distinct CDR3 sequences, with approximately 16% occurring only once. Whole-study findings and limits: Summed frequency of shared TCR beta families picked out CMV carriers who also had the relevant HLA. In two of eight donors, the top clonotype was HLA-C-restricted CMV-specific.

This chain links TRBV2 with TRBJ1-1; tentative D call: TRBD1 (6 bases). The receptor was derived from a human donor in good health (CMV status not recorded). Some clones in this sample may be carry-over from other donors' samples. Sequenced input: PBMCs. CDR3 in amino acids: CASSEVGGQGTEAFF. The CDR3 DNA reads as TGTGCCAGCAGTGAAGTAGGAGGCCAGGGGACTGAAGCTTTCTTT.